The TCR beta chain under discussion was sequenced for a study of CD4 T cells in relation to SARS-CoV-2 and coronaviruses. The unexposed donors gave CD4+ T cells in about 2010-2019, prior to COVID-19. The data were produced by immunoSEQ multiplex PCR, yet TCRdb's version contains in-frame clones alone and is incomplete. The data contain 60,000 or so clones, about 94% of them singletons. V trimming: 6 bases; J trimming: 5 bases; junction bases outside the gene matches: 11. Germline loops: CDR1 KGHDR, CDR2 SFDVKD. The CDR3 runs 17 residues. Concerning this clone: Its antigen is unknown.

Study-wide results and limits: Culture-expanded clones reflect memory recall rather than primary priming during culture. Around 62% of donors had memory CD4+ clonotypes crossrecognizing SARS-CoV-2 and common cold coronavirus spike.

The chain has TRBV24-1 and TRBJ2-3; 12 nucleotides align to TRBD2. Sequencing was done on a sample of naive CD4+ T cells from PBMCs. Subset indicated: naive CD4+ T cells isolated by negative enrichment. This sequence was found in a human donor in good health. The CDR3 is CATSLGRLAGERDTQYF. Written as DNA, the CDR3 is TGTGCCACCAGTCTAGGAAGACTAGCGGGAGAGAGAGATACGCAGTATTTT.